Shown below are 19 T cell receptor beta chains from a single sample sequenced in a study of technical replicates of blood from four donors. Measured with immunoSEQ multiplex PCR; TCRdb has only the in-frame clones, and not every one. Of 85,000 to 100,000 clones detected, about 90% appear once; the ten largest clones hold roughly 0.25%. The sample consisted of T cells isolated from PBMCs. These receptors were obtained from a human donor in good health.

This chain joins TRBV11-3 and TRBJ2-3, with 7 bases identical to TRBD1. The CDR3 has 13 amino acids. Trimming cost V 5 bases and J 7 bases; bases outside gene matches: 6. Germline CDR1 reads SGHNT; CDR2 reads YENEEA. DNA of the CDR3: TGTGCCAGCAGCCTAGGGGGCGCAAATACGCAGTATTTT. This encodes CASSLGGANTQYF.

The CDR3 region is CASKGTGEEKTGELFF. The CDR3 DNA sequence: TGTGCCAGTAAGGGGACAGGGGAAGAAAAAACCGGGGAGCTGTTTTTT. V and J are TRBV19 and TRBJ2-2; the match to TRBD1 covers 10 bases. The junction had 10 bases not matched to a gene; V was cut back by 7 bases and J by 5 bases. The germline CDR1 and CDR2 sequences are LNHDA and SQIVND (reference sequence). This CDR3 spans 16 amino acids.

This chain uses TRBV4-1 with TRBJ2-2; no clear D. Trimming removed 0 bases at V and 5 bases at J, with 4 bases between. The CDR3 loop spans 13 amino acids. Germline V CDR1 and CDR2: MGHRA, YSYEKL. The CDR3 loop is CASSQDPTGELFF. CDR3 DNA sequence: TGCGCCAGCAGCCAAGACCCAACCGGGGAGCTGTTTTTT.

V and J are TRBV19 and TRBJ2-2; D is uncertain. This CDR3 region has 16 residues. Germline-derived CDR1 and CDR2 are LNHDA and SQIVND (reference sequence). V shed 5 bases and J shed 2 bases, with 15 bases lying between them. In DNA form, the CDR3 reads TGTGCCAGTAGTCGTAATAGCCCGATAAACACCGGGGAGCTGTTTTTT. The encoded protein is CASSRNSPINTGELFF. The full variable domain, its missing parts supplied by reference TRBV19 and TRBJ2-2, is DGGITQSPKYLFRKEGQNVTLSCEQNLNHDAMYWYRQDPGQGLRLIYYSQIVNDFQKGDIAEGYSVSREKKESFPLTVTSAQKNPTAFYLCASSRNSPINTGELFFGEGSRLTVL.

V and J are TRBV7-2 and TRBJ1-1; D gene unclear. Germline assignment: CDR1 SGHTA and CDR2 FQGNSA. V lost 5 bases, J lost 1 base, and 11 bases lay in between. The CDR3 contains 14 residues. CDR3 sequence: CASSNTKQNTEAFF. CDR3 nucleotide sequence: TGTGCCAGCAGCAATACAAAACAGAACACTGAAGCTTTCTTT.

The chain is built from TRBV7-9 and TRBJ1-2; D is perhaps TRBD1 (5 bases). Trimming removed 7 bases at V and 0 bases at J, with 15 bases between. Germline V lookup: CDR1 SEHNR, CDR2 FQNEAQ (reference sequence). CDR3 length: 15 amino acids. The CDR3 DNA reads TGTGCCAGCACCCTCTCCCGGGGGGCTAACTATGGCTACACCTTC. Translation gives CASTLSRGANYGYTF.

The V and J genes are TRBV5-1 and TRBJ2-7; the match to TRBD2 covers 12 bases. Trimming cost V 0 bases and J 4 bases; bases outside gene matches: 2. The CDR3 spans 15 residues. Germline V gene lookup returns CDR1 SGHRS and CDR2 YFSETQ. CDR3 loop: CASSLALAGGYEQYF. CDR3 nucleotide sequence: TGCGCCAGCAGCTTGGCACTAGCGGGGGGATACGAGCAGTACTTC.

This rearrangement joins TRBV14 to TRBJ2-1; 9 bases are shared with TRBD2. The CDR3 has 15 residues. Germline V lookup: CDR1 SGHDN, CDR2 FVKESK. J gave up 4 bases and V 2 bases, and 3 bases lay outside the gene matches. The CDR3 nucleotides are TGTGCCAGCAGCCAAAGTGCGGGGGGGTACAATGAGCAGTTCTTC. Encoded protein: CASSQSAGGYNEQFF.

The chain joins TRBV6-5 to TRBJ1-2; 8 bases are shared with TRBD1. The CDR3 length is 14 residues. From germline, CDR1 is MNHEY and CDR2 SVGAGI. Trimming removed 5 bases from V and 5 bases from J; junction bases left unmatched: 7. The CDR3: CASSTFRQGYGYTF. CDR3 nucleotides: TGTGCCAGCAGTACCTTTAGACAGGGGTATGGCTACACCTTC.

The chain joins TRBV27 to TRBJ2-3, with 9 positions matching TRBD2. The germline gives CDR1 MNHEY, CDR2 SMNVEV (reference sequence). Trimming cost V 2 bases and J 5 bases; bases outside gene matches: 5. The CDR3 contains 15 residues. CDR3 loop: CASSLRRGGIDTQYF. CDR3 nucleotide sequence: TGTGCCAGCAGTTTAAGGCGGGGGGGCATAGATACGCAGTATTTT.

This chain joins TRBV2 and TRBJ2-7; D is unclear. CDR3 length equals 12 residues. V lost 6 bases to trimming and J lost 5 bases, with 11 bases between them. Germline V gene data show CDR1 as SNHLY and CDR2 as FYNNEI. CDR3 loop: CASSHREHEQYF. The CDR3 DNA sequence: TGTGCCAGCAGCCACAGAGAACACGAGCAGTACTTC.

This sequence joins TRBV30 and TRBJ2-7; tentative D call: TRBD1 (5 bases). Germline CDR1 reads GTSNPN; CDR2 reads SVGIG (reference sequence). With 3 bases removed from V and 5 bases from J, the gap between germline ends came to 11 bases. The CDR3 sequence is 12 residues long. DNA for the CDR3: TGTGCCTGGAGCCAAATGACAGACGAGCAGTACTTC. Protein product: CAWSQMTDEQYF.

The genes are TRBV18 and TRBJ2-5; weak D call: TRBD2 (6 bases). This CDR3 spans 15 amino acids. CDR1 and CDR2 from the germline V gene are KGHSH and LQKENI. Trimming stripped 2 bases from V and 7 bases from J, with 17 bases between. The CDR3 DNA is TGTGCCAGCTCACCAGGGACTCCGAATGCAGGGACCCAGTACTTC. This translates into CASSPGTPNAGTQYF.

The rearrangement joins TRBV4-1 to TRBJ2-7; TRBD1 aligns across 9 bases. Unmatched junction bases numbered 1, after V lost 3 bases and J lost 1 base. CDR1 and CDR2 from the germline V gene are MGHRA and YSYEKL. The CDR3 length is 14 residues. The CDR3 nucleotides read TGCGCCAGCAGCCAGGACAGGGGTTCCTACGAGCAGTACTTC. Translated, it gives CASSQDRGSYEQYF.

The chain combines TRBV2 with TRBJ2-1; D gene ambiguous. CDR1 is SNHLY, CDR2 FYNNEI, per germline. CDR3 length equals 14 residues. V gave up 5 bases and J gave up 6 bases, with 14 bases separating them. CDR3 DNA sequence: TGTGCCAGCAGTCTCCTACTGGTTATCAATGAGCAGTTCTTC. Its protein is CASSLLLVINEQFF. The whole variable domain, remainder taken from reference TRBV2 and TRBJ2-1, is EPEVTQTPSHQVTQMGQEVILRCVPISNHLYFYWYRQILGQKVEFLVSFYNNEISEKSEIFDDQFSVERPDGSNFTLKIRSTKLEDSAMYFCASSLLLVINEQFFGPGTRLTVL.

This clone has only one observation. The chain joins TRBV6-5 to TRBJ2-3; 7 bases line up with TRBD2. The CDR3 runs 15 residues. Germline V lookup: CDR1 MNHEY, CDR2 SVGAGI. The J segment lost 2 bases and the V segment lost 5 bases, leaving 7 bases of the junction unmatched. The CDR3: CASSPRTRATDTQYF. Here the CDR3 DNA reads TGTGCCAGCAGTCCCCGGACTAGAGCCACAGATACGCAGTATTTT.

The chain recombines TRBV5-6 with TRBJ2-7, with 7 bases lining up with TRBD1. With V trimmed by 6 bases and J by 5 bases, 11 bases remained unmatched. The CDR3 is made up of 14 amino acids. Germline V lookup: CDR1 SGHDT, CDR2 YYEEEE. The CDR3 region has the DNA TGTGCCAGCACCCCGGGGACAGTATTAGACGAGCAGTACTTC. Encoded protein: CASTPGTVLDEQYF.

The DNA for the CDR3 is TGTGCCAGCTCGATCTCCCTATTAATCACCGGGGAGCTGTTTTTT. Translated, it gives CASSISLLITGELFF. This rearrangement joins TRBV5-6 to TRBJ2-2; no clear D. Per the germline V gene, CDR1 is SGHDT and CDR2 is YYEEEE. This CDR3 contains 15 residues. Deletions cut 7 bases from V and 4 bases from J, with 17 bases between.

This chain connects TRBV5-4 to TRBJ2-5, with TRBD2 matching over 7 bases. V lost 1 base to trimming and J lost 1 base; unmatched junction nucleotides: 4. Looked up from germline, CDR1 is SGHNT and CDR2 is YYREEE (reference sequence). The CDR3 runs 15 residues. This chain's CDR3 is CASSLRQRGQETQYF. CDR3 in DNA: TGTGCCAGCAGCTTGCGGCAGCGGGGCCAAGAGACCCAGTACTTC.